This T cell receptor (beta chain) emerged from a study of blood T cell repertoires in COVID-19. The protocol was immunoSEQ multiplex PCR, while the TCRdb copy is restricted to in-frame clones and leaves out a portion. The data contain about 280,000 clones, about 90% of them singletons. Per the germline V gene, CDR1 is GTSNPN and CDR2 is SVGIG (reference sequence). V lost 4 bases to trimming and J lost 6 bases; unmatched junction nucleotides: 8. The CDR3 sequence is 13 residues long. V and J are TRBV30 and TRBJ1-2; 7 bases are a match to TRBD1. This TCR was recovered from a woman aged 25 to 45 with COVID-19, enrolled during active disease. Sequencing input: peripheral blood. CDR3 residues: CAWNPQGRNGYTF. CDR3 DNA: TGTGCCTGGAACCCACAGGGGCGGAATGGCTACACCTTC.